This T cell receptor (beta chain) was identified in a study of T cells in Graves' hyperthyroidism and ophthalmopathy. Findings of the study overall: Classification by a 13 V-J model distinguished ophthalmopathy from stable hyperthyroidism.

The CDR3 has 14 amino acids. The germline CDR1 and CDR2 sequences are DFQATT and SNEGSKA (reference sequence). Trimming took 1 base from V and 3 from J, leaving 12 bases between them. In regard to this clonotype: No antigen is known for it.

RNA transcripts were the template for amplifying TCR beta CDR3 regions. The TCR CDR3 first-round RT-PCR relied on the HTBI primer set. TCRdb re-analysed the multiplex PCR reads in MiXCR, keeping a single row per CDR3 protein. The table has about 500,000 distinct CDR3 sequences, under 20% seen once. A Clinical Activity Score of at least 3, a NOSPECS grade of at least 4 and a duration under 3 months were recorded in the ophthalmopathy patients. This receptor was identified in a woman younger than 35 with Graves' ophthalmopathy. The sequenced sample consisted of blood. The genes are TRBV20-1 and TRBJ1-1; D gene ambiguous. CDR3 coding DNA: TGCAGTGCTAGAGGGTCGAGGGTGTACACTGAAGCTTTCTTT. Protein product: CSARGSRVYTEAFF.